This T cell receptor (beta chain) was documented in a study of response to subunit inactivated influenza vaccine. This clonotype was detected a few times. The antigen remains undetermined. General study results and limits: Authors suggested each seasonal flu vaccination may recruit only limited numbers of new T cells.

Using its own MiXCR run on the RT-PCR reads, TCRdb lists one record per CDR3 protein. This table holds some 800,000 distinct CDR3 sequences, around 20% found once. Germline V CDR1 and CDR2: SGHVS, FQNEAQ. V trimming: 3 bases; J trimming: 6 bases; junction bases outside the gene matches: 5. The CDR3 runs 15 residues. The rearrangement uses TRBV7-8 and TRBJ1-6, with 7 bases identical to TRBD1. The TCR comes from a man aged 45-65 years who received an inactivated influenza vaccine. Source: PBMCs from blood, taken around 5 days after vaccination. The CDR3 sequence is CASSFVPGGNSPLHF. The DNA for the CDR3 is TGTGCCAGCAGCTTCGTTCCAGGGGGTAATTCACCCCTCCACTTT.